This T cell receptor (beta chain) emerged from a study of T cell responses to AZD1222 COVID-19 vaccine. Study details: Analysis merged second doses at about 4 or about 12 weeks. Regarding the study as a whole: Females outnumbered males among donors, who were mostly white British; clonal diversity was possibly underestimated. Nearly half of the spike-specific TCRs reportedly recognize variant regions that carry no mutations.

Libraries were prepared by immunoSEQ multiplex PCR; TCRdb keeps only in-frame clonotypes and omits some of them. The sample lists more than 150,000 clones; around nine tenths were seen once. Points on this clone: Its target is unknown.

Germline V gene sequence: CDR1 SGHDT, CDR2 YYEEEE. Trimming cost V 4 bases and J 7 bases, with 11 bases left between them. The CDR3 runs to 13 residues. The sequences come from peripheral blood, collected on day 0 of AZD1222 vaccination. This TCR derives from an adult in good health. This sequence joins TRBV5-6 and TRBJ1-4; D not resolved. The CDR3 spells CASSVGVGEKLFF. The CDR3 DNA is TGTGCCAGCAGCGTCGGTGTCGGTGAAAAACTGTTTTTT.